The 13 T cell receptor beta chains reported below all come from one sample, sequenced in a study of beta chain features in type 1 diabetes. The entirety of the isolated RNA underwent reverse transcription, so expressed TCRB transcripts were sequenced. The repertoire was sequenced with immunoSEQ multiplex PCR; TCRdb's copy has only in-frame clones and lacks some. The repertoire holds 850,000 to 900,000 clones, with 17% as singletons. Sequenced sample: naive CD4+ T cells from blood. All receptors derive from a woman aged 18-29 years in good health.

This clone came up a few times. The CDR3 reads CASSLSTGGWNNQPQHF. For the CDR3, the DNA is TGTGCCAGCAGCTTGAGTACAGGGGGCTGGAACAATCAGCCCCAGCATTTT. The chain uses TRBV5-6 and TRBJ1-5, with TRBD1 matching 9 bases. V trimming: 1 base; J trimming: 3 bases; junction bases outside the gene matches: 8. This CDR3 spans 17 amino acids. Germline CDR1 is SGHDT and CDR2 is YYEEEE.

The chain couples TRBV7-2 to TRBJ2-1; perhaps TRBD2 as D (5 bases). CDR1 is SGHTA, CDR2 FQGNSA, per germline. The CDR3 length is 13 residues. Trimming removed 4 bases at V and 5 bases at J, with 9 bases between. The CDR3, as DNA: TGTGCCAGCAGCTATAGCGTCCACAATGAGCAGTTCTTC. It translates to CASSYSVHNEQFF.

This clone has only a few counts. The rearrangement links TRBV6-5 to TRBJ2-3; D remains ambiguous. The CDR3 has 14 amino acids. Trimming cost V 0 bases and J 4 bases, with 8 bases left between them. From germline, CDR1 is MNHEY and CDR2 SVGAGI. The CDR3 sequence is CASSYSTGSDTQYF. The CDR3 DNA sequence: TGTGCCAGCAGTTACTCGACGGGTTCAGATACGCAGTATTTT.

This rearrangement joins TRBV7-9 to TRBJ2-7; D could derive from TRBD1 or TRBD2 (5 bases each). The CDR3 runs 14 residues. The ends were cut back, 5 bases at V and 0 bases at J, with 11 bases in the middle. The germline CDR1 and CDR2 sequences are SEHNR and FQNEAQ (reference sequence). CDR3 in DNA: TGTGCCAGCAGCCTCCGGGACGCCTCCTACGAGCAGTACTTC. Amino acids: CASSLRDASYEQYF.

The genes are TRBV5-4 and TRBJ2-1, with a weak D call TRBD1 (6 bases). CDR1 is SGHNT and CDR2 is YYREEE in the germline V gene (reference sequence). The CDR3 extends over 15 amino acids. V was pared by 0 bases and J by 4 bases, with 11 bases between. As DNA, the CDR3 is TGTGCCAGCAGCTTGGTGGGGACACCGTACAATGAGCAGTTCTTC. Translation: CASSLVGTPYNEQFF. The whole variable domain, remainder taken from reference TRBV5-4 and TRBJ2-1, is ETGVTQSPTHLIKTRGQQVTLRCSSQSGHNTVSWYQQALGQGPQFIFQYYREEENGRGNFPPRFSGLQFPNYSSELNVNALELDDSALYLCASSLVGTPYNEQFFGPGTRLTVL.

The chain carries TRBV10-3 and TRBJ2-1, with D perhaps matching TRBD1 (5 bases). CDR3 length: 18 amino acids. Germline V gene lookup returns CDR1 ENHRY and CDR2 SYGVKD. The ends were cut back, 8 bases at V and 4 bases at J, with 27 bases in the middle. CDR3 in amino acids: CAISRRALDISNYNEQFF. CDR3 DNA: TGTGCCATCTCTCGCCGAGCCTTGGACATAAGTAATTACAATGAGCAGTTCTTC.

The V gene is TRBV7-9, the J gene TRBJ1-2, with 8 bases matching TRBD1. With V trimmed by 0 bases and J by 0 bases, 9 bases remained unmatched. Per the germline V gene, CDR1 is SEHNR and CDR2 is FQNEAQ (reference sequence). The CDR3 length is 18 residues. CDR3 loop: CASSLAQGQVTTNYGYTF. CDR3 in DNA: TGTGCCAGCAGCTTAGCGCAGGGACAGGTGACCACTAACTATGGCTACACCTTC.

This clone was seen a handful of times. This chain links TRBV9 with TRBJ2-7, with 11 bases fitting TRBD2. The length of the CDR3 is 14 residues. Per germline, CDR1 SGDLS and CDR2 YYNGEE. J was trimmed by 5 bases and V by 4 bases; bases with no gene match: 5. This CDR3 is CASSKLAGDNEQYF. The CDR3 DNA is TGTGCCAGCAGCAAACTAGCGGGAGATAACGAGCAGTACTTC.

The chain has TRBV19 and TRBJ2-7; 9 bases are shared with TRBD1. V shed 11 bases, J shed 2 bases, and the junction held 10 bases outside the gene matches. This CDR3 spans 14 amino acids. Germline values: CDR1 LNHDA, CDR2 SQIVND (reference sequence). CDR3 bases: TGTGCCCTGCCGGGACAGGGAATTGCCTACGAGCAGTACTTC. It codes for CALPGQGIAYEQYF.

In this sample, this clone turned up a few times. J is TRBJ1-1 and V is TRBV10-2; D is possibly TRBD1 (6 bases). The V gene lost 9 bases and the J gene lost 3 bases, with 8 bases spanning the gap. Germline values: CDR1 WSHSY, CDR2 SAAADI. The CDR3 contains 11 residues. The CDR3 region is CASYRDTEAFF. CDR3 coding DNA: TGCGCCAGTTACAGGGACACTGAAGCTTTCTTT.

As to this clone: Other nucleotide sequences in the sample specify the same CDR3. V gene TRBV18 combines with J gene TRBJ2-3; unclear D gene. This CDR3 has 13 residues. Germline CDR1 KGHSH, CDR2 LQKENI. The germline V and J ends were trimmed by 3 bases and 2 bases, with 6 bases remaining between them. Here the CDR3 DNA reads TGTGCCAGCTCACCCCCAAACACAGATACGCAGTATTTT. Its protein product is CASSPPNTDTQYF. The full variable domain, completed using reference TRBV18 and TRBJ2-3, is NAGVMQNPRHLVRRRGQEARLRCSPMKGHSHVYWYRQLPEEGLKFMVYLQKENIIDESGMPKERFSAEFPKEGPSILRIQQVVRGDSAAYFCASSPPNTDTQYFGPGTRLTVL.

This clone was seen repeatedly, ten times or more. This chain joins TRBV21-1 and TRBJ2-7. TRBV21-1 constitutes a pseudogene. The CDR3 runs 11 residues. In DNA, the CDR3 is TGTGCCAGCAGCAAAGCGAACGAGCAGTACTTC. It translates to CASSKANEQYF.

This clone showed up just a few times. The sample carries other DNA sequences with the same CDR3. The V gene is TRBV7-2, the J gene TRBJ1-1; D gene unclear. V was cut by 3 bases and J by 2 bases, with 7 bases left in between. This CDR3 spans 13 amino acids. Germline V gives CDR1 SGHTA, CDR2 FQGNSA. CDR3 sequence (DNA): TGTGCCAGCAGCTTGATAGCTAACACTGAAGCTTTCTTT. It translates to CASSLIANTEAFF.